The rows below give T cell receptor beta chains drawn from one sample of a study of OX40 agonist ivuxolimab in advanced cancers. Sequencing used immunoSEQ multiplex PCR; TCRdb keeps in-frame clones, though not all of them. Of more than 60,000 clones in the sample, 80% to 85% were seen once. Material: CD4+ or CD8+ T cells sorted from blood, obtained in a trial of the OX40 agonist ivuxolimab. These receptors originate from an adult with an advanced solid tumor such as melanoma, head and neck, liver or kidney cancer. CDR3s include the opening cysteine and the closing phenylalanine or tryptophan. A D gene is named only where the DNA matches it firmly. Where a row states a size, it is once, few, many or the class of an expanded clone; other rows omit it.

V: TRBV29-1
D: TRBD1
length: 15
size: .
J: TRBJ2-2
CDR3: CSVSRGQGGTGELFF
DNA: TGCAGCGTTTCCAGGGGGCAGGGGGGCACCGGGGAGCTGTTTTTT

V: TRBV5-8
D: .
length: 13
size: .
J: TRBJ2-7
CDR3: CASSLVRGLEQYF
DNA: TGTGCCAGCAGCTTGGTTCGCGGATTGGAGCAGTACTTC

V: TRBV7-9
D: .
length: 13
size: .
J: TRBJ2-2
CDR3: CASSLTRTGELFF
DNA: TGTGCCAGCAGCTTAACGCGCACCGGGGAGCTGTTTTTT

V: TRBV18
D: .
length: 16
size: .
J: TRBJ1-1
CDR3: CASSPGFEGMNTEAFF
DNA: TGTGCCAGCTCACCGGGCTTCGAGGGGATGAACACTGAAGCTTTCTTT

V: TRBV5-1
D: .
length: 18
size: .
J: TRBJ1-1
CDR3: CASSPLRRTVLLNTEAFF
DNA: TGCGCCAGCAGTCCGCTTAGACGGACAGTCCTTCTGAACACTGAAGCTTTCTTT

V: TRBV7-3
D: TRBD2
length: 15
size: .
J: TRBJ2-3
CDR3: CASSPAGGELDTQYF
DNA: TGTGCCAGCAGCCCAGCGGGGGGCGAGTTGGATACGCAGTATTTT

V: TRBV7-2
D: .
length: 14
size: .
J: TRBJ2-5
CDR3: CASSLARGRETQYF
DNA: TGTGCCAGCAGCTTAGCTCGGGGTAGGGAGACCCAGTACTTC

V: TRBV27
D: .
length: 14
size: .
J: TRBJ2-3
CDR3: CASSFLSTRDTQYF
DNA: TGTGCCAGCAGTTTCCTCTCAACGAGAGATACGCAGTATTTT

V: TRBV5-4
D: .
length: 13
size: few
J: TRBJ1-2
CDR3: CASSRDSNYGYTF
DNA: TGTGCCAGCAGCCGGGATTCTAACTATGGCTACACCTTC

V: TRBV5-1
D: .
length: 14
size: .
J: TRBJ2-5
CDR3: CASSLVGGGETQYF
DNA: TGCGCCAGCAGCTTGGTTGGAGGAGGAGAGACCCAGTACTTC

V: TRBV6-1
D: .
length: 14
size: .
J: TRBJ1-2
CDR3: CASSATTVSMGYTF
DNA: TGTGCCAGCAGTGCCACGACAGTGTCGATGGGCTACACCTTC

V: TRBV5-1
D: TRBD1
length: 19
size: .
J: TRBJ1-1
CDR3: CASSLVGTGVTPWNTEAFF
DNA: TGCGCCAGCAGCTTGGTTGGGACAGGAGTCACTCCCTGGAACACTGAAGCTTTCTTT

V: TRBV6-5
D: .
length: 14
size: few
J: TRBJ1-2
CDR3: CAITTLGGKGGYTF
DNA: TGTGCCATCACCACACTTGGAGGGAAGGGTGGCTACACCTTC

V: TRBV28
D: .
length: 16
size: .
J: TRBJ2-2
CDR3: CASSLSVGYGSGELFF
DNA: TGTGCCAGCAGTTTATCTGTTGGGTACGGCTCCGGGGAGCTGTTTTTT

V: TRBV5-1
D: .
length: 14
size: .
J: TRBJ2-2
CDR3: CASGSGGQTGELFF
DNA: TGCGCCAGCGGATCCGGGGGGCAGACCGGGGAGCTGTTTTTT

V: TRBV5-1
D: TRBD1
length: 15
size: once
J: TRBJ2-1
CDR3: CASSLPGQGTHEQFF
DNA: TGCGCCAGCAGCTTGCCGGGACAGGGGACCCATGAGCAGTTCTTC

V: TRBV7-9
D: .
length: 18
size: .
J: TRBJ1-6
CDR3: CASSPPPRGVSYNSPLHF
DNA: TGTGCCAGCAGCCCCCCGCCGCGGGGTGTTTCCTATAATTCACCCCTCCACTTT

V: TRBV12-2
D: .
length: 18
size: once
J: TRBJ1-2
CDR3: CASRLTGTSGSANYGYTF
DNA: TGTGCAAGTCGCTTAACCGGGACATCAGGCTCCGCTAACTATGGCTACACCTTC

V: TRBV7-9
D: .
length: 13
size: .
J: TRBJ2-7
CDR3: CASSLDVGRVRYF
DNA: TGTGCCAGCAGCTTAGATGTGGGTAGGGTAAGATACTTC

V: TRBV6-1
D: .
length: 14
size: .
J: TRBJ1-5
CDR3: CASTLEYSNQPQHF
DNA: TGTGCCAGCACGTTGGAATATAGCAATCAGCCCCAGCATTTT

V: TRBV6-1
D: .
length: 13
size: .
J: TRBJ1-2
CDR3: CASSESPSYGYTF
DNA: TGTGCCAGCAGTGAAAGTCCCAGCTATGGCTACACCTTC

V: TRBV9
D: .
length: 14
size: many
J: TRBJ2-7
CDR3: CASSVGPISYEQYF
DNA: TGTGCCAGCAGCGTAGGGCCGATTTCCTACGAGCAGTACTTC

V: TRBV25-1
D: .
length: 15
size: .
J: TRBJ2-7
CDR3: CASSDEGHLHYEQYF
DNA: TGTGCCAGCAGTGACGAAGGACACCTCCACTACGAGCAGTACTTC

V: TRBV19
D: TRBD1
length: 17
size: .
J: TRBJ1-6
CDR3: CASSMGVLGTGASPLHF
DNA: TGTGCCAGTAGCATGGGAGTTTTGGGGACAGGGGCTTCACCCCTCCACTTT

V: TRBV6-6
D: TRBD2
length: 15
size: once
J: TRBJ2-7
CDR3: CASRSPSGGANEQYF
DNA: TGTGCCAGCAGGTCTCCTAGCGGGGGGGCAAACGAGCAGTACTTC

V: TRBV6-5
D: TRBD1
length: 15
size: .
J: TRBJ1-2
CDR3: CASSPGRGRTYGYTF
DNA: TGTGCCAGCAGTCCCGGGAGGGGGCGAACCTATGGCTACACCTTC

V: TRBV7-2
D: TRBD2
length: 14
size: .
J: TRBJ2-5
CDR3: CASSSGLVQETQYF
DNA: TGTGCCAGCAGCTCAGGACTAGTCCAAGAGACCCAGTACTTC

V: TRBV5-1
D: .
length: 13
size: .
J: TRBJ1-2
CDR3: CASSLERAGGYTF
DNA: TGCGCCAGCAGCTTGGAGAGGGCGGGGGGCTACACCTTC

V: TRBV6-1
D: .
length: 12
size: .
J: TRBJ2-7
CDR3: CASSEQNYEQYF
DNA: TGTGCCAGCAGTGAACAGAACTACGAGCAGTACTTC

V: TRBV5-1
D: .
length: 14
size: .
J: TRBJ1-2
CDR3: CASSLAGSNYGYTF
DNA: TGCGCCAGCAGCTTGGCCGGGTCCAACTATGGCTACACCTTC

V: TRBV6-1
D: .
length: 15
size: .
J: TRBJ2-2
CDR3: CASSEVAGGTGELFF
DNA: TGTGCCAGCAGTGAGGTCGCAGGGGGGACCGGGGAGCTGTTTTTT

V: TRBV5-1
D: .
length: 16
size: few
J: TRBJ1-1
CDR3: CASSLGTGSQNTEAFF
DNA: TGCGCCAGCAGCTTGGGTACAGGGAGTCAAAACACTGAAGCTTTCTTT

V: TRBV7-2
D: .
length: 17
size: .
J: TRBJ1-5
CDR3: CASSLTGHLGGNQPQHF
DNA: TGTGCCAGCAGCCTAACGGGCCATTTAGGAGGCAATCAGCCCCAGCATTTT

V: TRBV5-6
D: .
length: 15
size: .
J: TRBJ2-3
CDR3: CASSPEGVFTDTQYF
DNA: TGTGCCAGCAGCCCCGAAGGTGTGTTCACAGATACGCAGTATTTT

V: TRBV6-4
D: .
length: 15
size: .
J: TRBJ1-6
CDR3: CASSDSITPNSPLHF
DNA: TGTGCCAGCAGTGACTCGATAACGCCAAATTCACCCCTCCACTTT

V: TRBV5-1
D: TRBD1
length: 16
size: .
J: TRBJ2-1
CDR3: CASSLGDRGNYNEQFF
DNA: TGCGCCAGCAGCTTGGGGGACAGGGGAAACTACAATGAGCAGTTCTTC

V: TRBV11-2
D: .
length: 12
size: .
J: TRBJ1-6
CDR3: CASSLGNSPLHF
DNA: TGTGCCAGCAGCTTAGGGAATTCACCCCTCCACTTT

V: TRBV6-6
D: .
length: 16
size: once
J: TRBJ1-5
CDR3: CASSYLDRTSNQPQHF
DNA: TGTGCCAGCAGTTACTTGGACAGAACTAGCAATCAGCCCCAGCATTTT

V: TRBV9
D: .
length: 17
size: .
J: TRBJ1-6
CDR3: CASSVVAESSYNSPLHF
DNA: TGTGCCAGCAGCGTAGTGGCGGAAAGCTCCTATAATTCACCCCTCCACTTT

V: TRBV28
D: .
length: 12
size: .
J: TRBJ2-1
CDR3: CASSDRYNEQFF
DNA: TGTGCCAGCAGCGACAGGTACAATGAGCAGTTCTTC

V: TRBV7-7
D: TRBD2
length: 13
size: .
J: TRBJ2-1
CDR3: CASSLGGGYEQFF
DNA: TGTGCTAGCAGCTTAGGCGGGGGGTATGAGCAGTTCTTC

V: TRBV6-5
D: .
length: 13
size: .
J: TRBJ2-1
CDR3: CASSPRHLNEQFF
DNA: TGTGCCAGCAGTCCGAGACACCTAAATGAGCAGTTCTTC

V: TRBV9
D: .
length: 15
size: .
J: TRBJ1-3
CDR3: CASSVGGTSGNTIYF
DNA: TGTGCCAGCAGCGTAGGGGGGACATCTGGAAACACCATATATTTT

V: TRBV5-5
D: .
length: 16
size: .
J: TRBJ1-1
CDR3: CASSLSGTGRNTEAFF
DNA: TGTGCCAGCAGCTTGTCAGGGACCGGTAGGAACACTGAAGCTTTCTTT

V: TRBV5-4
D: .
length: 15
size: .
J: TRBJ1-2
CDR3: CASSSSGTVNYGYTF
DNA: TGTGCCAGCAGCTCGTCCGGGACGGTTAACTATGGCTACACCTTC

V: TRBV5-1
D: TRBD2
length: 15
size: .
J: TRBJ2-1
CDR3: CASSSSGVSYNEQFF
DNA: TGCGCCAGCAGCTCGAGCGGGGTCTCCTACAATGAGCAGTTCTTC

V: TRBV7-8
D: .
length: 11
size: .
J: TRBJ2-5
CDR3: CASSLQETQYF
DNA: TGTGCCAGCAGCTTACAAGAGACCCAGTACTTC

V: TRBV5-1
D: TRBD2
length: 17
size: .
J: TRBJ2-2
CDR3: CASSPPAGGGGAGELFF
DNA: TGCGCCAGCAGCCCTCCAGCTGGCGGGGGGGGTGCCGGGGAGCTGTTTTTT

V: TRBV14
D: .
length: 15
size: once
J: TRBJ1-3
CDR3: CASSLQALSGNTIYF
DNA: TGTGCCAGCAGCCTCCAGGCGCTATCTGGAAACACCATATATTTT

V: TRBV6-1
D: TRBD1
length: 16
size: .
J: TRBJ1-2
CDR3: CASSEKGDRGGYGYTF
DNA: TGTGCCAGCAGTGAAAAGGGCGACAGGGGAGGCTATGGCTACACCTTC